The T cell receptor (beta chain) under discussion was sequenced for a study of blood T cells in healthy people across ages. About the study: Per two T cells, template switching captured roughly one barcoded beta molecule. General study points: As age increased, TCR beta diversity per million T cells fell in a roughly linear fashion.

A note on this clonotype: No antigen is known for it. An end of the junction does not agree with germline; a read error may underlie this.

In germline, CDR1 is MDHEN, CDR2 SYDVKM. The CDR3 covers 15 residues. Extraction of total RNA produced a minimum of 5.5 micrograms from each sample. Next came a second PCR, run for about 6 to 12 cycles, which used a sample-barcoded 5' primer along with a J-beta primer mix. TCRdb processed the 5' RACE reads anew with MiXCR; each CDR3 protein has one entry. The table shows some 940,000 distinct CDR3 sequences, with about 28% occurring only once. This sample also appeared in a second study, on T cells of mothers and their children. Per that study: Samples came from a few healthy Caucasian mothers and their six children.

The V call is TRBV28, the J call TRBJ2-3; 9 nucleotides line up with TRBD2. Sample: blood. This clonotype was obtained from a woman aged 40-49 years in good health. The CDR3 nucleotides are TGTGCCAACAGTTTAGCGTCTAGCGGGGCAGATACGCAGTATTTT. Amino acids: CANSLASSGADTQYF.